One sample yielded the 14 T cell receptor beta chains listed below, sequenced in a study of cytomegalovirus exposure and HLA in healthy donors. The PCR made use of 60 Vbeta and 13 Jbeta primers. Method: immunoSEQ multiplex PCR; TCRdb's copy keeps in-frame clones and lacks some. The sample has 150,000 to 250,000 clones; roughly 85% are singletons. Sequencing used PBMCs. These TCRs come from a woman aged 45-65 years in good health and CMV-seronegative.

This clone was detected a few times. V gene TRBV27 combines with J gene TRBJ2-2; TRBD1 matches 11 bases. V dropped 8 bases and J dropped 4; count of bases not matched to a gene: 9. Germline values: CDR1 MNHEY, CDR2 SMNVEV (reference sequence). The CDR3 sequence is 16 residues long. The CDR3: CASRTTGTGGTGELFF. Here the CDR3 DNA reads TGTGCCAGCCGAACGACCGGGACAGGGGGCACCGGGGAGCTGTTTTTT.

V gene TRBV18 combines with J gene TRBJ1-1, with 8 bases identical to TRBD1. Germline V gene lookup returns CDR1 KGHSH and CDR2 LQKENI. J gave up 4 bases and V 3 bases, and 1 base lay outside the gene matches. The CDR3 sequence is 13 residues long. CDR3 amino acids: CASSPDRATEAFF. The CDR3 nucleotides are TGTGCCAGCTCACCGGACAGGGCCACTGAAGCTTTCTTT.

Here the CDR3 DNA reads TGCGCCAGCAGCTTGGTTCAGCGGGAGGGATACAATGAGCAGTTCTTC. This gives the protein CASSLVQREGYNEQFF. This chain uses TRBV5-1 with TRBJ2-1, with 10 nucleotides matching TRBD2. Per germline, CDR1 SGHRS and CDR2 YFSETQ. The junction had 4 bases not matched to a gene; V was cut back by 0 bases and J by 4 bases. The CDR3 contains 16 residues.

The rearrangement uses TRBV9 and TRBJ2-1, with D maybe TRBD2 (6 bases). The CDR3 has 18 amino acids. V was trimmed by 4 bases and J by 4 bases, leaving 24 bases between them. CDR1 SGDLS and CDR2 YYNGEE come from the germline V gene. The CDR3 bases are TGTGCCAGCAGCCCTCAACCCACCGGGAGCCGGGCATACAATGAGCAGTTCTTC. Translated, it gives CASSPQPTGSRAYNEQFF.

The J gene is TRBJ2-7, the V gene TRBV7-8, with 9 bases lining up with TRBD1. CDR3 length equals 15 residues. V lost 5 bases, J lost 3 bases, and 8 bases stayed unmatched. Germline CDR1 reads SGHVS; CDR2 reads FQNEAQ. The CDR3 here is CASSRLGTGFYEQYF. The CDR3 nucleotides read TGTGCCAGCAGCCGACTCGGGACAGGGTTCTACGAGCAGTACTTC.

The rearrangement uses TRBV7-8 and TRBJ2-7, with 9 bases that match TRBD1. The CDR3 totals 13 residues. After removal of 0 bases from V and 7 bases from J, the junction contained 1 base not matched to a gene. CDR1 and CDR2 from the germline V gene are SGHVS and FQNEAQ. The CDR3 sequence is CASSLAGTGEQYF. The CDR3 DNA sequence: TGTGCCAGCAGCTTAGCGGGGACAGGGGAGCAGTACTTC.

The chain is built from TRBV5-1 and TRBJ2-5, with 9 bases that match TRBD2. The J call may be wrong; the DNA end is better matched by TRBJ2-7. The germline V gene encodes CDR1 SGHRS and CDR2 YFSETQ. The length of the CDR3 is 14 residues. The CDR3 region is CASSRVVAGDEQYF. The CDR3 coding sequence is TGCGCCAGCAGCCGGGTAGTAGCGGGAGACGAGCAGTACTTC.

The chain is built from TRBV6-1 and TRBJ1-2; possibly TRBD1 for D (5 bases). The ends were cut back, 10 bases at V and 2 bases at J, with 14 bases in the middle. CDR1 is MNHNS and CDR2 is SASEGT in the germline V gene. This CDR3 contains 13 residues. The CDR3 here is CATWGRANYGYTF. The CDR3 DNA sequence: TGTGCCACCTGGGGGAGGGCGAACTATGGCTACACCTTC.

This chain joins TRBV30 and TRBJ2-7; 12 bases are a match to TRBD2. The CDR3 runs 14 residues. With V trimmed by 1 base and J by 4 bases, 2 bases remained unmatched. Germline-derived CDR1 and CDR2 are GTSNPN and SVGIG (reference sequence). In nucleotides, the CDR3 is TGTGCCTGGAGTGGACTAGCGGGAGTTTACGAGCAGTACTTC. Protein sequence: CAWSGLAGVYEQYF.

This clone was recorded once. One end of the junction does not line up with germline, which may come from a read error. The chain employs TRBV7-9 and TRBJ1-2; TRBD1 is a possible D gene (6 bases). CDR3 length equals 13 residues. Germline CDR1 reads SEHNR; CDR2 reads FQNEAQ (reference sequence). CDR3 bases: TGTTCCAGCAGCTTAGCCCAGGGGAAGGGCTACACCTTC. It yields the protein CSSSLAQGKGYTF.

This clone was counted a single time. The J gene is TRBJ2-7, the V gene TRBV5-5; D gene uncertain. V was cut by 0 bases and J by 6 bases, with 10 bases left in between. The germline CDR1 and CDR2 sequences are SGHKS and YYEKEE (reference sequence). The CDR3 has 13 amino acids. In DNA form, the CDR3 reads TGTGCCAGCAGCTTGGCTATCCTCGGCGAGCAGTACTTC. Translating gives CASSLAILGEQYF. The full variable domain, rest sourced from reference TRBV5-5 and TRBJ2-7, is DAGVTQSPTHLIKTRGQQVTLRCSPISGHKSVSWYQQVLGQGPQFIFQYYEKEERGRGNFPDRFSARQFPNYSSELNVNALLLGDSALYLCASSLAILGEQYFGPGTRLTVT.

V gene TRBV27 combines with J gene TRBJ2-7; D may be TRBD2 (6 bases). From germline, CDR1 is MNHEY and CDR2 SMNVEV (reference sequence). The CDR3 runs to 14 residues. The ends were cut back, 6 bases at V and 0 bases at J, with 12 bases in the middle. CDR3 sequence: CASSSGLSSYEQYF. The CDR3 nucleotides are TGTGCCAGCAGCTCGGGACTCAGCTCCTACGAGCAGTACTTC.

The V call is TRBV6-5, the J call TRBJ2-3; D is perhaps TRBD2 (6 bases). Per the germline V gene, CDR1 is MNHEY and CDR2 is SVGAGI. V was trimmed by 7 bases and J by 0 bases, leaving 14 bases between them. The CDR3 sequence is 15 residues long. The CDR3 nucleotides are TGTGCCAGCACCCCCCCGGGACTTAGCACAGATACGCAGTATTTT. Translated, it gives CASTPPGLSTDTQYF.

V is TRBV30 and J is TRBJ2-1, with 10 bases aligning to TRBD2. The germline V gene has CDR1 GTSNPN and CDR2 SVGIG (reference sequence). This CDR3 region has 14 residues. Trimming removed 3 bases from V and 8 bases from J; junction bases left unmatched: 7. CDR3 nucleotides: TGTGCCTGGAGCCGGACTAGCGGAGGGGATGAGCAGTTCTTC. This sequence encodes CAWSRTSGGDEQFF.